A selection of T cell receptor beta chains follows, all from one sample in a study of T cell changes during pregnancy in multiple sclerosis. TCRdb's copy holds only in-frame clones and misses some; the assay was immunoSEQ multiplex PCR. The sample shows around 88,000 clones, roughly 94% of them seen only once. The specimen comprised peripheral blood, sampled after pregnancy. The receptors originated from a female donor in good health, enrolled as a control in a pregnancy study. Both conserved end residues are part of each CDR3. The D gene is left open where the match is weak. For some rows the clone size is stated as once, few or many, or as a class when expanded; others skip it.

>TRBV27|TRBD1|TRBJ1-2|NA
TGTGCCAGCACTATGGCAGGGGGCAACTATGGCTACACCTTC
CASTMAGGNYGYTF
>TRBV29-1|TRBD2|TRBJ2-2|NA
TGCAGCGTTCGCGCTAGCGGGGGGAAGGCCGGGGAGCTGTTTTTT
CSVRASGGKAGELFF
>TRBV7-9|TRBD2|TRBJ2-7|NA
TGTGCCAGCAGCTTAGGAGCGGGGGCCCAATACGAGCAGTACTTC
CASSLGAGAQYEQYF
>TRBV4-2|NA|TRBJ1-6|NA
TGTGCCAGCAGCCAATTGGGTGTCGCGGCGAATTCACCCCTCCACTTT
CASSQLGVAANSPLHF
>TRBV5-1|NA|TRBJ1-2|NA
TGCGCCAGCAGCTTGGGTGTACATTATGGCTACACCTTC
CASSLGVHYGYTF
>TRBV5-1|TRBD1|TRBJ2-7|NA
TGCGCCAGCAGCTTGGGGACAGGGGATTCCTACGAGCAGTACTTC
CASSLGTGDSYEQYF
>TRBV19|NA|TRBJ2-7|NA
TGTGCCAGTGCGGGACTTGCTTCCTACGAGCAGTACTTC
CASAGLASYEQYF
>TRBV9|TRBD2|TRBJ2-1|NA
TGTGCCAGCAGCGCGTTCACTAGCGGGAGATCTTACAATGAGCAGTTCTTC
CASSAFTSGRSYNEQFF
>TRBV6-5|NA|TRBJ2-7|NA
TGTGCCAGCAGTCCGTCCGGGACACTATACGAGCAGTACTTC
CASSPSGTLYEQYF
>TRBV13|NA|TRBJ1-4|NA
TGTGCCAGCAGCTTAGGACAGGGTAAAGGACTGTTTTTT
CASSLGQGKGLFF
>TRBV4-1|TRBD2|TRBJ2-7|NA
TGCGCCAGCAGGATCCGACTAGCGGGAGACTACGAGCAGTACTTC
CASRIRLAGDYEQYF
>TRBV29-1|TRBD2|TRBJ2-7|NA
TGCAGCGTTAAGACTAGCGGAAATTACGAGCAGTACTTC
CSVKTSGNYEQYF
>TRBV7-9|NA|TRBJ2-4|NA
TGTGCCAGCAGCCTCACAGGGGGGGCTTACAAAAACATTCAGTACTTC
CASSLTGGAYKNIQYF
>TRBV6-1|TRBD2|TRBJ2-7|once
TGTGCCAGCAGTTGGACTAGCGGGGACTACGAGCAGTACTTC
CASSWTSGDYEQYF
>TRBV2|NA|TRBJ2-7|few
TGTGCCAGCAGTGAACCGTCGTGGCAGTACTTC
CASSEPSWQYF
>TRBV10-2|TRBD2|TRBJ2-7|NA
TGCGCCAGCAGTGCCTCTAGCGGGATTCCCTACGAGCAGTACTTC
CASSASSGIPYEQYF
>TRBV5-6|NA|TRBJ2-2|NA
TGTGCCAGCAGCTTGGGGGGGGACCTGAACACCGGGGAGCTGTTTTTT
CASSLGGDLNTGELFF
>TRBV28|NA|TRBJ2-7|few
TGTGCCAGCAGCCCCCCTCCTTCCTACGAGCAGTACTTC
CASSPPPSYEQYF
>TRBV6-6|NA|TRBJ2-3|NA
TGTGCCAGCAGTTACTTTTCGGGAGTGGGCACAGATACGCAGTATTTT
CASSYFSGVGTDTQYF
>TRBV19|TRBD2|TRBJ2-4|NA
TGTGCCAGCGACGCGGGGACTAGCGGGAGTGACATTCAGTACTTC
CASDAGTSGSDIQYF
>TRBV5-5|NA|TRBJ2-7|NA
TGTGCCAGCAGCGCCCTGCAGGTCTCCTACGAGCAGTACTTC
CASSALQVSYEQYF
>TRBV5-4|NA|TRBJ2-3|NA
TGTGCCAGCAGCTTAGGGGGGGCCTTCTCCACAGATACGCAGTATTTT
CASSLGGAFSTDTQYF
>TRBV19|NA|TRBJ1-6|few
TGTGCCAGTAGTATAGGTCCAGGGGCATCGAATTCACCCCTCCACTTT
CASSIGPGASNSPLHF
>TRBV6-5|TRBD2|TRBJ2-1|NA
TGTGCCAGCAGTTACTCGAGGACACTAGCGGGGAGGTTCTTC
CASSYSRTLAGRFF
>TRBV10-3|NA|TRBJ1-4|NA
TGTGCCATCAGCGCAGGGGAAAATGAAAAACTGTTTTTT
CAISAGENEKLFF
>TRBV9|NA|TRBJ2-1|NA
TGTGCCAGCAGCGCCTCGACCGGGACTTACTACAATGAGCAGTTCTTC
CASSASTGTYYNEQFF
>TRBV6-6|TRBD1|TRBJ1-5|NA
TGTGCCAGCAGTTCCGGACAGGGGGGTCAGCCCCAGCATTTT
CASSSGQGGQPQHF
>TRBV30|TRBD2|TRBJ2-1|NA
TGTGCCTGGACCCGGACTAGTAATGAGCAGTTCTTC
CAWTRTSNEQFF
>TRBV6-1|NA|TRBJ2-7|NA
TGTGCCAGCAGTGAAGGGGGGGACTACGAGCAGTACTTC
CASSEGGDYEQYF
>TRBV27|NA|TRBJ2-7|NA
TGTGCCAGCAGTTCAGGGTCCCTTTACGAGCAGTACTTC
CASSSGSLYEQYF
>TRBV7-9|TRBD2|TRBJ2-1|once
TGTGCCAGCAGCAAGCTAGCGGGAGGGCCCGGTGAGCAGTTCTTC
CASSKLAGGPGEQFF
>TRBV19|NA|TRBJ2-7|NA
TGTGCCAGCAGGGGTGTCTACGAGCAGTACTTC
CASRGVYEQYF
>TRBV19|TRBD1|TRBJ2-3|NA
TGTGCCAGTAGCCCGACAGGGAGAACAGATACGCAGTATTTT
CASSPTGRTDTQYF
>TRBV18|NA|TRBJ2-3|NA
TGTGCCAGCTCACCACGAGAGCTAGACCTCCCAGATACGCAGTATTTT
CASSPRELDLPDTQYF
>TRBV2|NA|TRBJ2-7|NA
TGTGCCAGCAGGTTCAAGGGACTGATCTACGAGCAGTACTTC
CASRFKGLIYEQYF
>TRBV7-2|NA|TRBJ2-3|NA
TGTGCCAGCAGCTTAGCGGAGGTAGATACGCAGTATTTT
CASSLAEVDTQYF
>TRBV5-6|TRBD2|TRBJ2-7|NA
TGTGCCAGCAGCCCACTAGCGAAACCTTACGAGCAGTACTTC
CASSPLAKPYEQYF
>TRBV5-6|NA|TRBJ1-5|NA
TGTGCCAGCAGCTTGAATGGACAGCCCCAGCCCCAGCATTTT
CASSLNGQPQPQHF
>TRBV9|NA|TRBJ1-2|NA
TGTGCCAGCCGACAAGCCCCCCATGGCTACACCTTC
CASRQAPHGYTF
>TRBV6-1|NA|TRBJ2-6|NA
TGTGCCAGCAGGGCTAACAGGGCTGGGGCCAACGTCCTGACTTTC
CASRANRAGANVLTF
>TRBV12-5|NA|TRBJ2-3|NA
TGTGCTAGCCAAGGGGGTTCAGACACGCAGTATTTT
CASQGGSDTQYF
>TRBV30|NA|TRBJ1-2|NA
TGTGCCTGGAGTGTAAGCCCCTATGGCTACACCTTC
CAWSVSPYGYTF
>TRBV7-3|NA|TRBJ2-1|NA
TGTGCCAGCAGCATGAGGGGGGGGAATGAGCAGTTCTTC
CASSMRGGNEQFF
>TRBV6-6|NA|TRBJ2-1|NA
TGTGCCAGCAGTTACCCCGGAACTAGTTTCGACAATGAGCAGTTCTTC
CASSYPGTSFDNEQFF
>TRBV6-5|NA|TRBJ2-1|NA
TGTGCCAGCAGTTACTCAGGGCTAGCGAGATACAATGAGCAGTTCTTC
CASSYSGLARYNEQFF
>TRBV6-1|NA|TRBJ2-3|NA
TGTGCCAGCAGTGAAGGAGGATTTACAGATACGCAGTATTTT
CASSEGGFTDTQYF
>TRBV28|NA|TRBJ2-3|NA
TGTGCCAGCAGTTTATTTCGGGGGACGCAGTATTTT
CASSLFRGTQYF
>TRBV27|TRBD2|TRBJ2-2|NA
TGTGCCAGCACAAGGCAAGGACTAGCGGGGGGGCATTACACCGGGGAGCTGTTTTTT
CASTRQGLAGGHYTGELFF
>TRBV5-6|TRBD1|TRBJ1-1|NA
TGTGCCAGCAGCTCTTTTAGCCGGACAGGGATTGAAGCTTTCTTT
CASSSFSRTGIEAFF
>TRBV7-8|TRBD1|TRBJ1-1|NA
TGTGCCAGCAGCTTCCGGGACAGCCGGAGTGCTGAAGCTTTCTTT
CASSFRDSRSAEAFF
>TRBV11-2|NA|TRBJ2-7|NA
TGTGCCAGCAGCTTAGACTCCCTCTCCTACGAGCAGTACTTC
CASSLDSLSYEQYF
>TRBV6-5|NA|TRBJ1-5|NA
TGTGCCAGCAGTTACTCGTCGGAGGGAGTCGATCAGCCCCAGCATTTT
CASSYSSEGVDQPQHF
>TRBV7-9|NA|TRBJ2-2|NA
TGTGCCAGCAGCAGCCGGACCGGGACAAATACCGGGGAGCTGTTTTTT
CASSSRTGTNTGELFF
>TRBV28|TRBD1|TRBJ2-5|once
TGTGCCAGCAGACAGGGGGCTAGGGAGACCCAGTACTTC
CASRQGARETQYF
>TRBV15|TRBD2|TRBJ2-5|NA
TGTGCCACCAGCATTGGGAGGGAGGGTTGGCAAGAGACCCAGTACTTC
CATSIGREGWQETQYF
>TRBV7-8|NA|TRBJ1-5|NA
TGTGCCAGCAGCTTGAGACAAAATAGCAATCAGCCCCAGCATTTT
CASSLRQNSNQPQHF
>TRBV4-1|TRBD2|TRBJ2-5|NA
TGCGCCAGCAGCCAAGTGGGGACTAGTCGGGAGACCCAGTACTTC
CASSQVGTSRETQYF
>TRBV7-9|TRBD2|TRBJ2-3|NA
TGTGCCAGCAGCCTAACCCGCCTAGCGGGGGCCTCCGATACGCAGTATTTT
CASSLTRLAGASDTQYF
>TRBV27|NA|TRBJ1-2|NA
TGTGCCAGCAGTTTAAGAACAGACTATGGCTACACCTTC
CASSLRTDYGYTF
>TRBV6-1|TRBD1|TRBJ2-5|NA
TGTGCCAGCAGTGTGAAGGGACAGTCAGTAGCCCAGTACTTC
CASSVKGQSVAQYF